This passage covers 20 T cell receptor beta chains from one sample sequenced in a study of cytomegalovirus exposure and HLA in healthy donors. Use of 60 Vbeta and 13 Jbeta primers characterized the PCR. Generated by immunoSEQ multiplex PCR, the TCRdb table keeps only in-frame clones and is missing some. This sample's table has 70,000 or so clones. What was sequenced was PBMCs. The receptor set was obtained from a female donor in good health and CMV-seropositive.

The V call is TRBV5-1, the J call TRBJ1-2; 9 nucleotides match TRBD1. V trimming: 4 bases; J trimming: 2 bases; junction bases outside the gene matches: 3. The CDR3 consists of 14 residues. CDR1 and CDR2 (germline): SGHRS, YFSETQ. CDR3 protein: CASSTGQGNYGYTF. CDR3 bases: TGCGCCAGCAGCACTGGACAGGGGAACTATGGCTACACCTTC.

The CDR3, as DNA: TGTGCCAGCAGCTTGGGCACTATACAGGGACAAGAGACCCAGTACTTC. Encoded protein: CASSLGTIQGQETQYF. The J gene is TRBJ2-5, the V gene TRBV5-5; tentatively, D is TRBD1 (6 bases). This CDR3 contains 16 residues. Germline CDR1 and CDR2: SGHKS and YYEKEE (reference sequence). V lost 0 bases and J 2 bases, leaving 14 bases between the germline ends. The variable domain in full, with the rest retrieved from reference TRBV5-5 and TRBJ2-5, is DAGVTQSPTHLIKTRGQQVTLRCSPISGHKSVSWYQQVLGQGPQFIFQYYEKEERGRGNFPDRFSARQFPNYSSELNVNALLLGDSALYLCASSLGTIQGQETQYFGPGTRLLVL.

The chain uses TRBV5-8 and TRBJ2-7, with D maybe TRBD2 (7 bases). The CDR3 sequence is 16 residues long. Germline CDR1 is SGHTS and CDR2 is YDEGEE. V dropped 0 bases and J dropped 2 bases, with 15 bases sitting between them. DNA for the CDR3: TGTGCCAGCAGCTTGGAAAGGGGGGGTATCCCCTACGAGCAGTACTTC. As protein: CASSLERGGIPYEQYF.

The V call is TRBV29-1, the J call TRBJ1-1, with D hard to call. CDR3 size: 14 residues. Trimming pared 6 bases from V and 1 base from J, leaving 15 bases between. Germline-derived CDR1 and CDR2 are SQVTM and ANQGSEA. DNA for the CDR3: TGCAGCGTGGGCCTTATACCCGAGAACACTGAAGCTTTCTTT. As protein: CSVGLIPENTEAFF.

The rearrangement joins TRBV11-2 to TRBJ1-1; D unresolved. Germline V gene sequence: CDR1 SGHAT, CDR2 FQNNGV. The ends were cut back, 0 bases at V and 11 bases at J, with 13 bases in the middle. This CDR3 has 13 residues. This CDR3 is CASSLDRRSRAFF. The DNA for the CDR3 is TGTGCCAGCAGCTTAGATCGGAGGTCTCGGGCTTTCTTT.

The CDR3 sequence: CSVTQGTSYNEQFF. DNA of the CDR3: TGCAGCGTTACCCAGGGTACCTCCTACAATGAGCAGTTCTTC. This chain links TRBV29-1 with TRBJ2-1; tentatively, D is TRBD1 (5 bases). Trimming removed 5 bases at V and 0 bases at J, with 11 bases between. The V gene's germline CDR1 is SQVTM and CDR2 ANQGSEA. This CDR3 has 14 amino acids.

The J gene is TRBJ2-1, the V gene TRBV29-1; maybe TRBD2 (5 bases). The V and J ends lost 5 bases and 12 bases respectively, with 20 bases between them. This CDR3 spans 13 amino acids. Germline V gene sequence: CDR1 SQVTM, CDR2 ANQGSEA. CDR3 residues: CSVWASLETGQFF. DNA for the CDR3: TGCAGCGTTTGGGCTAGCCTAGAAACGGGGCAGTTCTTC.

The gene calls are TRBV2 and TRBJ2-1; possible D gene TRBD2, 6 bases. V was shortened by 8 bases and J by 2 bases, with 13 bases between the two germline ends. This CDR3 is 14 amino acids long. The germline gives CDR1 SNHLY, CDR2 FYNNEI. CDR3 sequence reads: CASRVSGTYNEQFF. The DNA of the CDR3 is TGTGCCAGCCGGGTTAGCGGAACCTACAATGAGCAGTTCTTC. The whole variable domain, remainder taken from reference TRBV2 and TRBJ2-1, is EPEVTQTPSHQVTQMGQEVILRCVPISNHLYFYWYRQILGQKVEFLVSFYNNEISEKSEIFDDQFSVERPDGSNFTLKIRSTKLEDSAMYFCASRVSGTYNEQFFGPGTRLTVL.

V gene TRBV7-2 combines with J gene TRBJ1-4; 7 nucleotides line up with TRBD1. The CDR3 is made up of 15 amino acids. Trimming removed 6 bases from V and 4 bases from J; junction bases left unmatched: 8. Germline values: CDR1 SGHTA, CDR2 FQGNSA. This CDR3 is CASRSRDSINEKLFF. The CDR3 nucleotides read TGTGCCAGCAGGTCCCGGGACAGCATTAATGAAAAACTGTTTTTT. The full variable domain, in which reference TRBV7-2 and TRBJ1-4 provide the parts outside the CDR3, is GAGVSQSPSNKVTEKGKDVELRCDPISGHTALYWYRQSLGQGLEFLIYFQGNSAPDKSGLPSDRFSAERTGGSVSTLTIQRTQQEDSAVYLCASRSRDSINEKLFFGSGTQLSVL.

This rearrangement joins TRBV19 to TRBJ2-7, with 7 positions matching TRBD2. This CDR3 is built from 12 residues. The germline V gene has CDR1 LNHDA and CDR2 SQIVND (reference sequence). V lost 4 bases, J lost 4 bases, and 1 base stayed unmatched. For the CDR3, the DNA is TGTGCCAGTAGTACCGGGGGGTACGAGCAGTACTTC. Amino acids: CASSTGGYEQYF. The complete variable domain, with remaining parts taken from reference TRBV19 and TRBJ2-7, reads DGGITQSPKYLFRKEGQNVTLSCEQNLNHDAMYWYRQDPGQGLRLIYYSQIVNDFQKGDIAEGYSVSREKKESFPLTVTSAQKNPTAFYLCASSTGGYEQYFGPGTRLTVT.

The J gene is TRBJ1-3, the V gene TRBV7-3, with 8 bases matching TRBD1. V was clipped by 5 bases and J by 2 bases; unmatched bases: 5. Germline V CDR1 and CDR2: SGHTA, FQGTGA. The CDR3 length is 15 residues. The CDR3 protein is CASSLWTGTGNTIYF. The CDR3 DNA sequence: TGTGCCAGCAGCCTCTGGACAGGGACTGGAAACACCATATATTTT. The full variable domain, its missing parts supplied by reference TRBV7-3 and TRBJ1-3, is GAGVSQTPSNKVTEKGKYVELRCDPISGHTALYWYRQSLGQGPEFLIYFQGTGAADDSGLPNDRFFAVRPEGSVSTLKIQRTERGDSAVYLCASSLWTGTGNTIYFGEGSWLTVV.

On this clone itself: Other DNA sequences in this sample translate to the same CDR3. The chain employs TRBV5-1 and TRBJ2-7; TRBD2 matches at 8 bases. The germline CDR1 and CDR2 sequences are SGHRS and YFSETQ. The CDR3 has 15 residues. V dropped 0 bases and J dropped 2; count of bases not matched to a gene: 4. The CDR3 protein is CASSLGTSGAYEQYF. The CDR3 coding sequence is TGCGCCAGCAGCTTGGGCACTAGCGGCGCCTACGAGCAGTACTTC.

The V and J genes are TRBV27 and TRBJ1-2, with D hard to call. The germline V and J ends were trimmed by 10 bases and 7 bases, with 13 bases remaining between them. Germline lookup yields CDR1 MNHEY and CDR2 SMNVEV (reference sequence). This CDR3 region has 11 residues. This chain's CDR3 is CATGRDSGYTF. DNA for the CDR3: TGTGCCACCGGACGGGATTCTGGCTACACCTTC.

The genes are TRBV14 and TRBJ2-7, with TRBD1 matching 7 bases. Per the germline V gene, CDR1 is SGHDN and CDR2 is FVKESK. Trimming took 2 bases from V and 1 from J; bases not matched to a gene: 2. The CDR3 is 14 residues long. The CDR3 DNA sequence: TGTGCCAGCAGCCAACCGGGACAGTCCTACGAGCAGTACTTC. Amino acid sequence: CASSQPGQSYEQYF.

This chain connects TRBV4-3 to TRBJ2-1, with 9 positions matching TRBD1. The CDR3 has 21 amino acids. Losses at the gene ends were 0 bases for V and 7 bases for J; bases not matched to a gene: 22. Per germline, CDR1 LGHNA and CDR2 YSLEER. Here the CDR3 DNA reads TGCGCCAGCAGCCAAGATTTGCTGCCGCCGGGACAGGGTGGCCCGTGGAATGAGCAGTTCTTC. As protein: CASSQDLLPPGQGGPWNEQFF.

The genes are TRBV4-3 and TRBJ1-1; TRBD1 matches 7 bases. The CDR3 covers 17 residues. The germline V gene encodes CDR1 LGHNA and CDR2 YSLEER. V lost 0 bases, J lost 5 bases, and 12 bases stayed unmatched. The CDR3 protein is CASSQERDQGGWTEAFF. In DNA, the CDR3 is TGCGCCAGCAGCCAAGAACGGGACCAGGGGGGATGGACTGAAGCTTTCTTT.

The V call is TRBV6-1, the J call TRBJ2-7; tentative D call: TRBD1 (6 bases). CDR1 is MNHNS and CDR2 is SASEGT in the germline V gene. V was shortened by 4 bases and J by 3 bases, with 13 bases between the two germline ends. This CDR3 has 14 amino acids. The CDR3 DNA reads TGTGCCAGCAGTGTGGAGACAGGTGGCTACGAGCAGTACTTC. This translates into CASSVETGGYEQYF.

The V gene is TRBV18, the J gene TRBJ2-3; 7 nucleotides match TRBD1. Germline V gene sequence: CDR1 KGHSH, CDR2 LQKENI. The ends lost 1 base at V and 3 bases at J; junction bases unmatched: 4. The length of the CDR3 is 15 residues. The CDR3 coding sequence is TGTGCCAGCTCACCACAGGGGGCGAATACAGATACGCAGTATTTT. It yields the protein CASSPQGANTDTQYF. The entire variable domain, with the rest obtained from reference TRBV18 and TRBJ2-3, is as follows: NAGVMQNPRHLVRRRGQEARLRCSPMKGHSHVYWYRQLPEEGLKFMVYLQKENIIDESGMPKERFSAEFPKEGPSILRIQQVVRGDSAAYFCASSPQGANTDTQYFGPGTRLTVL.

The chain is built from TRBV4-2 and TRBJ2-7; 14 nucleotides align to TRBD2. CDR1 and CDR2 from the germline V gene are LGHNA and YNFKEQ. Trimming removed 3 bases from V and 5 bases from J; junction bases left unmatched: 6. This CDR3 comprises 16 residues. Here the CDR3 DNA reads TGTGCCAGCAGCCAGTCCGGGACTAGCGGGAGCGACGAGCAGTACTTC. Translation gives CASSQSGTSGSDEQYF.

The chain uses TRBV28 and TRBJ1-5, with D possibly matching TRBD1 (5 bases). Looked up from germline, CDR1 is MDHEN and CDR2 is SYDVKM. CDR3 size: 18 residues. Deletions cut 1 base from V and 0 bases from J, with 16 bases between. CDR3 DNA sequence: TGTGCCAGCAGTTTATTTAACCTTCGGGGGGGTAGCAATCAGCCCCAGCATTTT. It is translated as CASSLFNLRGGSNQPQHF.